The clone carrying this TCR beta chain was picked up a small number of times. The antigen is not known. Germline values: CDR1 SGHRS, CDR2 YFSETQ. The CDR3 consists of 14 residues. The germline V and J ends were trimmed by 1 base and 2 bases, with 10 bases remaining between them. Using its own MiXCR run on the 5' RACE reads, TCRdb lists one record per CDR3 protein. The sample shows 200,000 to 250,000 distinct CDR3 sequences, under 30% of them seen only once. The data were obtained in a study of T-cell memory formation after mild COVID-19. Overall study: Largely donor-specific sequence clusters came from a couple of donors.

Notes on the study in general: Within pre-infection memory, some responding clones were found, suggesting cross-reactive memory joined. Later expanders leaned CD4+, whereas clones that contracted between day 15 and 85 were balanced CD4/CD8. The study found contracting CD4+ clones mainly in CM and EM and contracting CD8+ clones in EMRA.

The chain has TRBV5-1 and TRBJ2-7, with D maybe TRBD2 (6 bases). Sample: PBMCs or a T cell subset sorted from them (not recorded which). This sequence originates from an adult woman who had mild COVID-19 (a few samples of this study predate the infection). Cell type and time point are not known. CDR3 nucleotides: TGCGCCAGCAGCTTGACGGGAGATCCCTACGAGCAGTACTTC. This encodes CASSLTGDPYEQYF.